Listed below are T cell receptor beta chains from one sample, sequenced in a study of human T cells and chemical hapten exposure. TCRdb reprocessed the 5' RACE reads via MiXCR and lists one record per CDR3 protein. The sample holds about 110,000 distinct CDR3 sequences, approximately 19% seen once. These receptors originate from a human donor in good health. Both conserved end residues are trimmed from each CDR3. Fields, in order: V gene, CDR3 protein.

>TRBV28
ASIPPGQAYEQY
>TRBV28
ASRSGANVLT
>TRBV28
ASSQDRYDYGDT
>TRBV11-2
ASSPRDFGRTDTQY
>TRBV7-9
ASSFGLAGETQY
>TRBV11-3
ASSSLWGGNEQF
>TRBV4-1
ASSHPGRGTEAF
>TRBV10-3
AISESATGERGAF
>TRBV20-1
SVQRNTEAF
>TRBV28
ASSLDNRVNTEAF
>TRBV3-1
ASTSYNEQF
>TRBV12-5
ASAGGIGSTDTQY
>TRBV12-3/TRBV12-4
ASSSAAVETQY
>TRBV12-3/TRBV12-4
ASSGDRNYGYT
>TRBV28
ASSPVKGGNTEAF
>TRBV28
ASSSPTGSSYNEQF
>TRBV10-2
ASRDGIYGYT
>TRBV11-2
ASSLRVPVYEQY
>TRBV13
ASSSQGARGQETQY
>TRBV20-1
SARAPPETQY
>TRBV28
ASGDRVPETQY
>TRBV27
ASTVGGRPDTQY
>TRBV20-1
SARVLAGGPSRNEQF
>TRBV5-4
ASSLVGGSDTEAF
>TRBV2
ASSEAWVTEGYT
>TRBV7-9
ASSPETGKNYGYT
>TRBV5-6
ASSLGQGGPLH
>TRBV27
ARSLIRGGTEAF
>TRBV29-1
SVVMGPEAF
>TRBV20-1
SARRGVVPETQY
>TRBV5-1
ASSLERGWNNSPLH